In its sample, the clone carrying this T cell receptor beta chain was seen many times. The antigen remains undetermined. The data derive from a study of T-cell memory formation after mild COVID-19. As for the study in general: For the most part, TCR clusters were specific to one donor.

This CDR3 comprises 15 residues. The V gene's germline CDR1 is SGHTA and CDR2 FQGNSA. V lost 0 bases to trimming and J lost 3 bases, with 11 bases between them. Study-level results: For second-wave clones that peaked at day 37, SARS-CoV-2 specificity went unverified. Pre-infection memory held some responding clones, suggesting pre-existing cross-reactive T cells responded.

TCRdb recomputed calls from the 5' RACE reads with MiXCR, one row per CDR3 protein. Found here are about 210,000 distinct CDR3 sequences, roughly a tenth of them singletons; the top ten hold around 3.3%. Sequencing was carried out using PBMCs or a T cell subset sorted from them (not recorded which). V is TRBV7-2 and J is TRBJ1-1; D is unresolved. This clonotype was obtained from a man between 18 and 35 years old who had mild COVID-19 (a few samples of this study predate the infection). Cell type and time point are not known. The CDR3 DNA is TGTGCCAGCAGCTTAGCGGGGATATTGGACACTGAAGCTTTCTTT. It is translated as CASSLAGILDTEAFF.